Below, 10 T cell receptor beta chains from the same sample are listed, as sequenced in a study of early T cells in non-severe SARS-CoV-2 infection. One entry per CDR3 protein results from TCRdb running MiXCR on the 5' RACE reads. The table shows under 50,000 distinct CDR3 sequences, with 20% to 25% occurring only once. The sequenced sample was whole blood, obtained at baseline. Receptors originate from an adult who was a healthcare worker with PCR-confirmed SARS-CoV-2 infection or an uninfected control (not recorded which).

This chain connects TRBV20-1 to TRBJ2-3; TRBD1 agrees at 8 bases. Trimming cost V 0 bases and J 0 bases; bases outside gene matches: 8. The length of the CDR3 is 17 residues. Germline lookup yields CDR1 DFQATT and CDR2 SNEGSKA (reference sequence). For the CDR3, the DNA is TGCAGTGCTAGAGAGAGGTCCAGGGGGCTGAGCACAGATACGCAGTATTTT. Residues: CSARERSRGLSTDTQYF.

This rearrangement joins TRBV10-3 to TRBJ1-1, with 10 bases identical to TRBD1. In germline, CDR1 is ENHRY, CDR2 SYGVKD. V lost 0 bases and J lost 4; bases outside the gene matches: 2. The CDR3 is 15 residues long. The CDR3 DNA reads TGTGCCATCAGTGAGTCCCGGACAGGGGGCACTGAAGCTTTCTTT. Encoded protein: CAISESRTGGTEAFF.

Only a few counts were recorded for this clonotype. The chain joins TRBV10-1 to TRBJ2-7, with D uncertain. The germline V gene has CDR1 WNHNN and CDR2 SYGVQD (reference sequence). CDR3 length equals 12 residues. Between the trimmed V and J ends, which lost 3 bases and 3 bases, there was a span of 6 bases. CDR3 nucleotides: TGCGCCAGCAGTGACCCAGGCTACGAGCAGTACTTC. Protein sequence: CASSDPGYEQYF.

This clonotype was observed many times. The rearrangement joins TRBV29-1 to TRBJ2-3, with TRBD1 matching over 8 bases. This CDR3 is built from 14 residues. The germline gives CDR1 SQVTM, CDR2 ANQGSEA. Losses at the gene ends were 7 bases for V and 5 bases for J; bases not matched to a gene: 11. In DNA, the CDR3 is TGCAGCGCCGCGCCCCAGGGGGCGGTAGATACGCAGTATTTT. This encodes CSAAPQGAVDTQYF.

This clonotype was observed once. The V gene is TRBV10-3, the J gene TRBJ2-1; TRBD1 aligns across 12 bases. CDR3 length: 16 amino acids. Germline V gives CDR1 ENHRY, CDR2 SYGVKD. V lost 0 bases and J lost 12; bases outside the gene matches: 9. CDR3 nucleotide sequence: TGTGCCATCAGTGAGTCGAAGGGGACAGGGGGCACCCGGCAGTTCTTC. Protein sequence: CAISESKGTGGTRQFF.

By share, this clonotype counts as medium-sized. The CDR3 here is CASSDEGTTGELFF. The DNA for the CDR3 is TGTGCCAGCAGTGACGAGGGGACTACCGGGGAGCTGTTTTTT. V is TRBV6-4 and J is TRBJ2-2, with D perhaps matching TRBD2 (6 bases). Trimming shortened V by 2 bases and J by 5 bases, and 9 bases separated the two germline ends. The CDR3 is 14 residues long. Per germline, CDR1 MRHNA and CDR2 SNTAGT.

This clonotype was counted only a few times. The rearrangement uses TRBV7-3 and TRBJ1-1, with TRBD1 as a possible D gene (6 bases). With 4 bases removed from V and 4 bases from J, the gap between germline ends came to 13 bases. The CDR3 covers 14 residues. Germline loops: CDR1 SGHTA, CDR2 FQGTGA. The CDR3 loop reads CASSSQGWSTEAFF. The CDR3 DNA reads TGTGCCAGCAGCTCACAGGGCTGGAGCACTGAAGCTTTCTTT.

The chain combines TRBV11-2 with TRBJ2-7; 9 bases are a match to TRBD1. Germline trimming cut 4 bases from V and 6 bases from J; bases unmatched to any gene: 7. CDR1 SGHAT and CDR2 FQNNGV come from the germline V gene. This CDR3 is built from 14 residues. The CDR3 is CASSSQGARREQYF. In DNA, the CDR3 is TGTGCCAGCAGCTCACAGGGGGCTAGACGCGAGCAGTACTTC.

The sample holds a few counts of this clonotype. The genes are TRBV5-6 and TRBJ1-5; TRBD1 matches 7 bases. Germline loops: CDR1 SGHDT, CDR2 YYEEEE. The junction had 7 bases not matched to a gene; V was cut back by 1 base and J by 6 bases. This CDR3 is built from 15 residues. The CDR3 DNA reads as TGTGCCAGCAGCTTGCGGAACAGGGGAGGTCAGCCCCAGCATTTT. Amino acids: CASSLRNRGGQPQHF. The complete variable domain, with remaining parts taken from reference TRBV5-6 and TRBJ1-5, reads DAGVTQSPTHLIKTRGQQVTLRCSPKSGHDTVSWYQQALGQGPQFIFQYYEEEERQRGNFPDRFSGHQFPNYSSELNVNALLLGDSALYLCASSLRNRGGQPQHFGDGTRLSIL.

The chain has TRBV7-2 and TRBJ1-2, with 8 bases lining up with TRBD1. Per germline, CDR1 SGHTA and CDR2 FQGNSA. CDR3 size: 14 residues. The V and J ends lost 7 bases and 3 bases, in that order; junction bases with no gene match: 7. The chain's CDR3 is CASNANRGDYGYTF. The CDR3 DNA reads TGTGCCAGCAACGCCAACAGGGGGGACTATGGCTACACCTTC.